This T cell receptor (beta chain) emerged from a study of technical replicates of blood from a handful of donors. TCRdb keeps only in-frame clones here, not all; method: immunoSEQ multiplex PCR. This table has 100,000 or so clones, 90% to 96% appearing once. J lost 6 bases, V lost 5 bases, and 9 bases had no gene match. The germline V gene encodes CDR1 MDHEN and CDR2 SYDVKM. CDR3 length: 14 residues. The sequence was obtained from a human donor in good health. This chain connects TRBV28 to TRBJ2-7; 8 bases agree with TRBD2. The sample taken for sequencing was T cells isolated from PBMCs. The CDR3 loop reads CASSPGLAPLEQYF. In DNA form, the CDR3 reads TGTGCCAGCAGTCCTGGACTAGCCCCACTCGAGCAGTACTTC. Filled out from reference TRBV28 and TRBJ2-7, the complete variable domain reads DVKVTQSSRYLVKRTGEKVFLECVQDMDHENMFWYRQDPGLGLRLIYFSYDVKMKEKGDIPEGYSVSREKKERFSLILESASTNQTSMYLCASSPGLAPLEQYFGPGTRLTVT.